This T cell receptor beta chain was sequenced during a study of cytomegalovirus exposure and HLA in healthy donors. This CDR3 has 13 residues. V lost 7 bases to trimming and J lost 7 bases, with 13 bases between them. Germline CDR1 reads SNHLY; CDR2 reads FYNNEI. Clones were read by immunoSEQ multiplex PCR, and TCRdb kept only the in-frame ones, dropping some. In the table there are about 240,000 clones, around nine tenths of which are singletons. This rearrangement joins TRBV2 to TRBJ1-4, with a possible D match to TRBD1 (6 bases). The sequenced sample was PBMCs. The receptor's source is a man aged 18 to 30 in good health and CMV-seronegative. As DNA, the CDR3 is TGTGCCAGCAACTACAGGGTCGGTGAAAAACTGTTTTTT. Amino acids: CASNYRVGEKLFF.